This passage covers 3 T cell receptor beta chains from one sample sequenced in a study of blood T cells in healthy people across ages. Then a second PCR, running roughly 7 to 11 cycles, was carried out with a sample-barcoded 5' primer and a J-beta primer mix. Each CDR3 protein is one row after TCRdb ran MiXCR on the 5' RACE reads. Of 1.5 million to 2 million distinct CDR3 sequences in the sample, about 49% were seen once. Sample: blood. These receptors originate from a woman aged 40 to 50 in good health.

The V call is TRBV27, the J call TRBJ2-5; the D gene is possibly TRBD1 (5 bases). The V and J ends lost 2 bases and 2 bases respectively, with 18 bases between them. Germline assignment: CDR1 MNHEY and CDR2 SMNVEV (reference sequence). The CDR3 loop spans 17 amino acids. The CDR3 here is CASSLGSRTRSQETQYF. The CDR3 nucleotides read TGTGCCAGCAGTTTAGGCTCAAGGACAAGGAGTCAAGAGACCCAGTACTTC.

The rearrangement uses TRBV29-1 and TRBJ2-3, with D uncertain. The CDR3 spans 14 residues. The germline CDR1 and CDR2 sequences are SQVTM and ANQGSEA. Trimming took off 6 bases at V and 1 base at J, with 14 bases between the two ends. The DNA for the CDR3 is TGCAGCGTGCTTCTGATAGCCGGCACAGATACGCAGTATTTT. It translates to CSVLLIAGTDTQYF.

The V call is TRBV5-1, the J call TRBJ2-4; TRBD1 matches 8 bases. V was clipped by 5 bases and J by 0 bases; unmatched bases: 16. The CDR3 runs 19 residues. Germline-derived CDR1 and CDR2 are SGHRS and YFSETQ. CDR3: CASRAISGGSFEAKNIQYF. CDR3 nucleotide sequence: TGCGCCAGCAGGGCGATTTCAGGGGGCAGTTTCGAAGCCAAAAACATTCAGTACTTC. The full variable domain, in which reference TRBV5-1 and TRBJ2-4 provide the parts outside the CDR3, is KAGVTQTPRYLIKTRGQQVTLSCSPISGHRSVSWYQQTPGQGLQFLFEYFSETQRNKGNFPGRFSGRQFSNSRSEMNVSTLELGDSALYLCASRAISGGSFEAKNIQYFGAGTRLSVL.